This T cell receptor (beta chain) stems from a study of shared T cell receptors in the human thymus. In germline, CDR1 is MDHEN, CDR2 SYDVKM. The V segment lost 8 bases and the J segment 2 bases; nucleotides outside the gene matches: 14. The CDR3 is made up of 17 amino acids. Assay: immunoSEQ multiplex PCR; the TCRdb copy retains only in-frame clones and omits some. The sample contains 500,000 to 850,000 clones, more than 70% of which appear only once. Separately, the same data were catalogued under a study of human thymus T cells.

The chain combines TRBV28 with TRBJ2-3; 9 bases align to TRBD2. Sample: thymocytes. The sequence derives from a boy under three years old with a congenital heart defect. In DNA form, the CDR3 reads TGTGCCAGCTACCCAGACAAGCGGGGGGAAGACACAGATACGCAGTATTTT. Residues: CASYPDKRGEDTDTQYF.